The 2 T cell receptor beta chains reported below all come from one sample, sequenced in a study of response to subunit inactivated influenza vaccine. TCRdb passed the RT-PCR reads through MiXCR, listing each CDR3 protein once. The sample comprises about 700,000 distinct CDR3 sequences, around 16% of which are singletons, and roughly 10% rests with the top ten. The sequencing here drew on PBMCs from blood, taken about 11 days after vaccination. The source of these receptors is a man aged 50 to 60 who received an inactivated influenza vaccine.

This clonotype appeared a few times. The rearrangement uses TRBV29-1 and TRBJ1-1, with D perhaps TRBD1 (6 bases). The CDR3 consists of 12 residues. Germline V gene lookup returns CDR1 SQVTM and CDR2 ANQGSEA. V was shortened by 5 bases and J by 7 bases, with 14 bases between the two germline ends. CDR3 amino acids: CSVSGALFEAFF. CDR3 nucleotide sequence: TGCAGCGTTTCAGGGGCGTTGTTTGAAGCTTTCTTT.

This clonotype showed up many times. The chain employs TRBV12-3 or TRBV12-4 and TRBJ2-5; D remains ambiguous. V gave up 8 bases and J gave up 5 bases, with 6 bases separating them. The CDR3 spans 10 residues. The DNA for the CDR3 is TGTGCCAGCGGCTTGGAGACCCAGTACTTC. Amino acids: CASGLETQYF.